The rows below give T cell receptor beta chains drawn from one sample of a study of T cell repertoires in ileal Crohn's disease. The protocol was immunoSEQ multiplex PCR, while the TCRdb copy is restricted to in-frame clones and leaves out a portion. The repertoire has under 6,000 clones, 95% of them found once; the top ten carry 0.31%. Sequencing input: ileal tissue. The origin of the receptors is an adult with Crohn's disease. CDR3s include the opening cysteine and the closing phenylalanine or tryptophan. Fields, in order: J gene, V gene, clone size, D gene, CDR3 protein, CDR3 DNA. The D gene is left open where the match is weak. Part of the rows lack a size; the others show once, few, many or a class for expanded clones.

TRBJ2-1	TRBV4-1	-	TRBD2	CASSHQRTSANEQFF	TGCGCCAGCAGCCATCAACGGACTAGCGCTAATGAGCAGTTCTTC
TRBJ2-3	TRBV6-7	once	TRBD1	CASSHRSGQATDTQYF	TGTGCCAGCAGTCACCGCTCCGGACAGGCCACAGATACGCAGTATTTT
TRBJ2-2	TRBV4-2	-	TRBD1	CASSQEGGHTGELFF	TGTGCCAGCAGCCAAGAAGGGGGCCACACCGGGGAGCTGTTTTTT
TRBJ1-6	TRBV19	-	-	CASSGSSYNSPLHF	TGTGCCAGTAGCGGGAGCTCCTATAATTCACCCCTCCACTTT
TRBJ2-1	TRBV6-6	once	-	CALSRGFEYEQFF	TGTGCCCTCAGCAGGGGATTCGAATACGAGCAGTTCTTC
TRBJ2-5	TRBV7-9	once	TRBD2	CASSFSAGAGETQYF	TGTGCCAGCAGCTTCTCAGCGGGGGCGGGGGAGACCCAGTACTTC
TRBJ1-2	TRBV5-8	-	-	CASSIDSYGYTF	TGTGCCAGCAGCATCGACAGCTATGGCTACACCTTC
TRBJ2-5	TRBV5-4	once	TRBD2	CASSFRSGGAVGTQYF	TGTGCCAGCAGCTTCCGGAGCGGGGGGGCTGTGGGGACCCAGTACTTC
TRBJ1-2	TRBV28	-	-	CASITVPGGGYTF	TGTGCCAGCATCACGGTTCCCGGGGGGGGCTACACCTTC
TRBJ1-5	TRBV19	-	TRBD1	CASRTTGVLSNQPQHF	TGTGCCAGTAGAACTACAGGGGTTTTAAGCAATCAGCCCCAGCATTTT
TRBJ2-5	TRBV5-1	-	TRBD2	CASSITSGGPGETQYF	TGCGCCAGCAGCATAACTAGCGGGGGCCCCGGAGAGACCCAGTACTTC
TRBJ1-1	TRBV7-9	-	-	CASSLESRFTEAFF	TGTGCCAGCAGCTTAGAGTCCAGGTTCACTGAAGCTTTCTTT
TRBJ2-7	TRBV7-7	-	-	CASRPDPRPPYEQYF	TGTGCCAGCAGGCCAGATCCCAGGCCCCCCTACGAGCAGTACTTC
TRBJ1-4	TRBV28	-	-	CASSELREGGKLFF	TGTGCCAGCAGTGAGCTCCGCGAGGGAGGAAAACTGTTTTTT
TRBJ2-1	TRBV6-1	-	TRBD1	CASCRDRAYNEQFF	TGTGCCAGCTGCCGGGACAGGGCCTACAATGAGCAGTTCTTC
TRBJ1-1	TRBV30	-	-	CAWSVGGPQAFF	TGTGCCTGGAGTGTAGGGGGTCCACAAGCTTTCTTT
TRBJ2-6	TRBV9	-	-	CASSAQPWDTGANVLTF	TGTGCCAGCAGCGCCCAACCCTGGGACACTGGGGCCAACGTCCTGACTTTC
TRBJ1-2	TRBV28	-	-	CATWGGGRFGYTF	TGTGCCACCTGGGGCGGGGGGCGGTTTGGCTACACCTTC
TRBJ1-5	TRBV4-1	-	-	CASSQEGVSNQPQHF	TGCGCCAGCAGCCAAGAAGGAGTTAGCAATCAGCCCCAGCATTTT
TRBJ1-4	TRBV30	-	TRBD1	CACTGATNEKLFF	TGTGCCTGCACAGGGGCAACTAATGAAAAACTGTTTTTT
TRBJ2-5	TRBV5-4	-	-	CASSRRDEPTQYF	TGTGCCAGCAGCCGTCGGGATGAGCCCACCCAGTACTTC
TRBJ1-5	TRBV6-6	-	-	CASSYSIVQPQHF	TGTGCCAGCAGTTACTCGATAGTTCAGCCCCAGCATTTT
TRBJ2-1	TRBV4-2	-	-	CASSQDRHNEQFF	TGTGCCAGCAGCCAAGACAGGCACAATGAGCAGTTCTTC
TRBJ1-1	TRBV21-1	-	-	CASSKSYCGEKLNTEAFF	TGTGCCAGCAGCAAAAGTTATTGCGGGGAAAAACTGAACACTGAAGCTTTCTTT
TRBJ1-2	TRBV7-5	-	-	CVRSLEPGTGATGYTF	TGTGTCAGAAGCTTAGAGCCCGGGACAGGGGCGACGGGCTACACCTTC
TRBJ2-5	TRBV5-6	-	TRBD1	CASTSLGNRGRRETQYF	TGTGCCAGCACCTCCTTAGGGAATAGGGGGCGGAGAGAGACCCAGTACTTC
TRBJ1-6	TRBV9	few	-	CASSVELGGAPLHF	TGTGCCAGCAGCGTAGAACTCGGAGGGGCACCCCTCCACTTT
TRBJ1-5	TRBV10-2	-	-	CASSRGQSNQPQHF	TGCGCCAGCTCCAGGGGTCAGAGCAATCAGCCCCAGCATTTT
TRBJ1-2	TRBV4-3	-	-	CASSQEYGLGGYYGYTF	TGCGCCAGCAGCCAAGAATACGGGTTAGGGGGTTACTATGGCTACACCTTC
TRBJ2-2	TRBV15	-	-	CATSTGVPGGELFF	TGTGCCACCAGCACGGGGGTCCCGGGCGGGGAGCTGTTTTTT
TRBJ1-5	TRBV19	-	-	CPKIRNQPQHF	TGCCCTAAAATCCGCAATCAGCCCCAGCATTTT
TRBJ2-1	TRBV28	-	TRBD1	CASSQRTGSNEQFF	TGTGCCAGCAGTCAAAGGACAGGGAGTAATGAGCAGTTCTTC
TRBJ2-7	TRBV5-1	-	TRBD1	CASSFLVGTGAGEQYF	TGCGCCAGCAGCTTTTTGGTGGGGACAGGGGCTGGGGAGCAGTACTTC
TRBJ1-2	TRBV9	-	-	CASSPEGRANYGYTF	TGTGCCAGCAGCCCAGAGGGCAGAGCTAACTATGGCTACACCTTC
TRBJ1-3	TRBV9	-	-	CASSVVEGNTIYF	TGTGCCAGCAGCGTAGTAGAGGGAAACACCATATATTTT
TRBJ1-5	TRBV13	-	-	CASSLGLGGIQPQHF	TGTGCCAGCAGCTTAGGCCTGGGAGGTATACAGCCCCAGCATTTT
TRBJ2-4	TRBV30	once	-	CAWSRTGGGKNIQYF	TGTGCCTGGAGCCGGACAGGAGGGGGGAAAAACATTCAGTACTTC
TRBJ2-7	TRBV9	-	TRBD1	CASSAAGTGTYEQYF	TGTGCCAGCAGCGCCGCCGGGACAGGGACCTACGAGCAGTACTTC
TRBJ2-4	TRBV4-1	-	-	CASSQEVGAGIQYF	TGCGCCAGCAGCCAAGAGGTGGGCGCGGGCATTCAGTACTTC
TRBJ1-6	TRBV19	once	-	CASAHGEGGNSPLHF	TGTGCCAGTGCTCACGGTGAGGGAGGGAATTCACCCCTCCACTTT
TRBJ2-3	TRBV5-1	-	TRBD2	CASSLVSGTRSTDTQYF	TGCGCCAGCAGCTTGGTCTCAGGGACTAGAAGCACAGATACGCAGTATTTT
TRBJ1-1	TRBV28	-	-	CASTQADTEAFF	TGTGCCAGCACTCAAGCTGACACTGAAGCTTTCTTT